The clone carrying this T cell receptor (beta chain) was recorded a few times. Antigen: not known. The data are from a study of T cells after yellow fever vaccination. Overall study findings and caveats: Some clonotypes, a small share, were shared between CD4 and CD8 compartments. Post-booster samples contained most primary-vaccination clones (approximately 97% CD4, about 90% CD8).

This CDR3 has 13 amino acids. V gave up 6 bases and J gave up 3 bases, with 14 bases separating them. Germline V gene data show CDR1 as DFQATT and CDR2 as SNEGSKA (reference sequence). They built TCR cDNA with 5'RACE template switching, a step that put in a universal primer site and UMIs. In TCRdb, the 5' RACE reads were re-called with MiXCR into one record per CDR3 protein. This table has about 550,000 distinct CDR3 sequences, 19% appearing once. The genes are TRBV20-1 and TRBJ1-1, with D unresolved. The sequences come from PBMCs, collected 15 days after the yellow fever booster vaccination. This sequence originates from a man aged 30 to 45 who received the YFV17D yellow fever vaccine. As DNA, the CDR3 is TGCAGTGCCTACAGCCCAGTTGACACTGAAGCTTTCTTT. Protein product: CSAYSPVDTEAFF.